The clone carrying this T cell receptor beta chain came up many times. CDR1 is SEHNR, CDR2 FQNEAQ, per germline (reference sequence). The V end was cut by 4 bases, the J end by 7 bases, with 7 bases between. This CDR3 spans 11 amino acids. Described time point: newly diagnosed GD, antithyroid drugs for less than 3 months. RNA extracted from PBMCs served as the sequencing template. This record comes from a study of regulatory T cells in long-lasting Graves disease. Construction of the TCR beta libraries employed iRepertoire HTBI primers in conjunction with Arm-PCR of CDR3 regions. Each CDR3 protein gets one entry after TCRdb re-called the multiplex PCR reads with MiXCR. The table lists some 600,000 distinct CDR3 sequences, about 16% of them singletons. These same records also appear under a second study, on T cells in Graves' hyperthyroidism and ophthalmopathy.

V is TRBV7-9 and J is TRBJ1-1; no firm D call. The starting material was peripheral blood mononuclear cells (PBMCs), obtained at new diagnosis, from a patient treated with antithyroid drugs. The source of this sequence is a man aged 18 to 35 with Graves disease. DNA for the CDR3: TGTGCCAGCAGCTCTGGAGGTGAAGCTTTCTTT. This codes for CASSSGGEAFF. The full variable domain, rest sourced from reference TRBV7-9 and TRBJ1-1, is DTGVSQNPRHKITKRGQNVTFRCDPISEHNRLYWYRQTLGQGPEFLTYFQNEAQLEKSRLLSDRFSAERPKGSFSTLEIQRTEQGDSAMYLCASSSGGEAFFGQGTRLTVV.